This passage covers 9 T cell receptor beta chains from one sample sequenced in a study of lymphopenia after photon versus proton radiotherapy. Method: immunoSEQ multiplex PCR; TCRdb's copy keeps in-frame clones and lacks some. The profile covers some 17,000 clones, with about 79% appearing a single time and 20% taken by the ten largest. Source: peripheral blood, taken from a patient treated with proton-based radiotherapy. Every receptor here comes from a man in his sixties or seventies with pancreatic cancer.

The chain joins TRBV6-1 to TRBJ2-5, with TRBD2 matching over 8 bases. There are 15 residues in the CDR3. The germline gives CDR1 MNHNS, CDR2 SASEGT. With V trimmed by 7 bases and J by 1 base, 8 bases remained unmatched. The chain's CDR3 is CASKIGGDLQETQYF. The CDR3 nucleotides are TGTGCCAGCAAGATCGGGGGGGATCTCCAAGAGACCCAGTACTTC.

The chain combines TRBV27 with TRBJ1-1; D is unresolved. This CDR3 region has 16 residues. Per the germline V gene, CDR1 is MNHEY and CDR2 is SMNVEV (reference sequence). V lost 2 bases, J lost 0 bases, and 13 bases lay in between. The CDR3: CASSLGRGIMNTEAFF. The CDR3 nucleotides read TGTGCCAGCAGTTTAGGCCGGGGAATCATGAACACTGAAGCTTTCTTT.

V is TRBV30 and J is TRBJ1-4, with D hard to call. Trimming removed 4 bases at V and 4 bases at J, with 7 bases between. Germline V gene data show CDR1 as GTSNPN and CDR2 as SVGIG (reference sequence). The CDR3 spans 12 residues. CDR3 loop: CAWKTVNEKLFF. The CDR3 DNA sequence: TGTGCCTGGAAGACGGTTAATGAAAAACTGTTTTTT. The variable domain in full, completed from reference TRBV30 and TRBJ1-4, reads SQTIHQWPATLVQPVGSPLSLECTVEGTSNPNLYWYRQAAGRGLQLLFYSVGIGQISSEVPQNLSASRPQDRQFILSSKKLLLSDSGFYLCAWKTVNEKLFFGSGTQLSVL.

This rearrangement joins TRBV5-1 to TRBJ1-5, with TRBD1 as a possible D gene (6 bases). In germline, CDR1 is SGHRS, CDR2 YFSETQ. Trimming left V 4 bases short and J 3 bases short, with 11 bases between. The CDR3 consists of 14 residues. The CDR3 is CASSTGQTNQPQHF. The CDR3 nucleotides are TGCGCCAGCAGCACTGGACAGACCAATCAGCCCCAGCATTTT. Combining the CDR3 with reference TRBV5-1 and TRBJ1-5 gives the whole variable domain KAGVTQTPRYLIKTRGQQVTLSCSPISGHRSVSWYQQTPGQGLQFLFEYFSETQRNKGNFPGRFSGRQFSNSRSEMNVSTLELGDSALYLCASSTGQTNQPQHFGDGTRLSIL.

The gene calls are TRBV5-1 and TRBJ2-5; 9 nucleotides align to TRBD1. Germline trimming cut 2 bases from V and 5 bases from J; bases unmatched to any gene: 10. CDR3 length: 16 residues. Germline values: CDR1 SGHRS, CDR2 YFSETQ. The CDR3 DNA sequence: TGCGCCAGCAGCTTCGCCACAGGGGGCGCTGGGGAGACCCAGTACTTC. It specifies CASSFATGGAGETQYF. Variable domain in full (rest from reference TRBV5-1 and TRBJ2-5): KAGVTQTPRYLIKTRGQQVTLSCSPISGHRSVSWYQQTPGQGLQFLFEYFSETQRNKGNFPGRFSGRQFSNSRSEMNVSTLELGDSALYLCASSFATGGAGETQYFGPGTRLLVL.

The rearrangement joins TRBV7-9 to TRBJ1-1; maybe TRBD1 (5 bases). The V gene lost 0 bases and the J gene lost 6 bases, with 8 bases spanning the gap. The CDR3 length is 13 residues. Germline CDR1 SEHNR, CDR2 FQNEAQ (reference sequence). CDR3 residues: CASSLAREAEAFF. The CDR3 DNA reads as TGTGCCAGCAGCTTAGCCAGGGAGGCTGAAGCTTTCTTT. The full variable domain, rest sourced from reference TRBV7-9 and TRBJ1-1, is DTGVSQNPRHKITKRGQNVTFRCDPISEHNRLYWYRQTLGQGPEFLTYFQNEAQLEKSRLLSDRFSAERPKGSFSTLEIQRTEQGDSAMYLCASSLAREAEAFFGQGTRLTVV.

In DNA form, the CDR3 reads TGTGCCAGCAGCTTAGCCGTCGGACTCGTGAGGGACACCGGGGAGCTGTTTTTT. It is translated as CASSLAVGLVRDTGELFF. This rearrangement joins TRBV7-2 to TRBJ2-2; maybe TRBD2 (5 bases). V was cut by 0 bases and J by 3 bases, with 17 bases left in between. Germline V gene data show CDR1 as SGHTA and CDR2 as FQGNSA. CDR3 size: 18 residues.

The V call is TRBV5-6, the J call TRBJ2-2; 10 bases line up with TRBD1. After removal of 0 bases from V and 5 bases from J, the junction contained 4 bases not matched to a gene. The germline CDR1 and CDR2 sequences are SGHDT and YYEEEE. The length of the CDR3 is 16 residues. DNA of the CDR3: TGTGCCAGCAGCTTGGGGGGACAGGGGAGGACCGGGGAGCTGTTTTTT. Amino acids: CASSLGGQGRTGELFF.

J is TRBJ2-5 and V is TRBV30, with unresolved D. Germline CDR1 and CDR2: GTSNPN and SVGIG (reference sequence). Trimming shortened V by 5 bases and J by 5 bases, and 12 bases separated the two germline ends. The CDR3 is made up of 12 amino acids. This chain's CDR3 is CAWDPSQETQYF. For the CDR3, the DNA is TGTGCCTGGGACCCTTCCCAGGAGACCCAGTACTTC. The full variable domain, rest sourced from reference TRBV30 and TRBJ2-5, is SQTIHQWPATLVQPVGSPLSLECTVEGTSNPNLYWYRQAAGRGLQLLFYSVGIGQISSEVPQNLSASRPQDRQFILSSKKLLLSDSGFYLCAWDPSQETQYFGPGTRLLVL.